The following is a T cell receptor (beta chain) sequence with its context. Its antigen is still unknown. The entry originates in a study of cytomegalovirus exposure and HLA in healthy donors. Study-wide results and caveats: With later analysis, a missense DCLRE1C variant became linked to TCR beta V- and J-gene trimming. Specificity of three CMV-associated chains for CMV antigens was verified in vitro.

The PCR was carried out with 60 Vbeta primers and 13 Jbeta primers. Here immunoSEQ multiplex PCR was the method, and the copy in TCRdb shows in-frame clones only, minus some. The sample contains 100,000 or so clones, approximately 80% of which appear only once. The germline V and J ends were trimmed by 10 bases and 4 bases, with 23 bases remaining between them. Looked up from germline, CDR1 is LNHDA and CDR2 is SQIVND (reference sequence). The CDR3 consists of 16 residues. Unrecorded immune exposures were likely, despite nominal health at sampling. The source of this sequence is a man aged 18 to 29 in good health and CMV-seronegative. Sequencing was done on a sample of PBMCs. The chain employs TRBV19 and TRBJ1-5; D might be TRBD1 (6 bases). Here the CDR3 DNA reads TGTGCCACCCGATTACAGGGAAAAAGGGCTAATCAGCCCCAGCATTTT. Protein sequence: CATRLQGKRANQPQHF.